This T cell receptor (beta chain) was identified in a study of T cell repertoires in cytomegalovirus infection. Across the study: The public TCR beta signatures pointed to both CMV infection and matching HLA type. Overall study findings and caveats: CMV-specific TCR beta clonotypes restricted by HLA-C were the ones dominating the ex vivo response. Cumulative frequency (of public TCR beta family members) identified carriers of CMV plus the relevant HLA.

TCRdb itself ran the reads through MiXCR, one entry per CDR3 protein. Among 200,000 to 300,000 distinct CDR3 sequences listed, roughly 9.1% were seen once. This clonotype was seen repeatedly, ten times or more. Antigen unknown. CDR3 length: 15 amino acids. Germline-derived CDR1 and CDR2 are MDHEN and SYDVKM. The trim removed 6 bases at V and 1 base at J, leaving 5 bases unmatched. The sample taken for sequencing was PBMCs. This sequence joins TRBV28 and TRBJ2-1; 8 bases agree with TRBD1. The receptor's source is a human donor in good health (CMV status not recorded). Some clones in this sample may be carry-over from other donors' samples. CDR3 loop: CASRSGTGSYNEQFF. DNA for the CDR3: TGTGCCAGCAGATCTGGGACAGGATCCTACAATGAGCAGTTCTTC.